This T cell receptor beta chain was sequenced in a study of response to subunit inactivated influenza vaccine. Study results and limitations: Each seasonal flu vaccination may recruit only limited new T cells, authors suggested.

TCRdb used MiXCR to reprocess the RT-PCR reads, holding one entry per CDR3 protein. The sample contains 800,000 or so distinct CDR3 sequences, about 20% of which appear only once. This clonotype showed up just a few times. The antigen is not known. V was pared by 3 bases and J by 3 bases, with 11 bases between. Germline assignment: CDR1 DFQATT and CDR2 SNEGSKA (reference sequence). The CDR3 runs to 13 residues. The chain carries TRBV20-1 and TRBJ2-5; weak D call: TRBD2 (5 bases). The input for sequencing was PBMCs from blood, taken roughly 5 days after vaccination. The receptor comes from a man in his fifties or sixties who received an inactivated influenza vaccine. CDR3 in amino acids: CSASGVLEETQYF. In DNA form, the CDR3 reads TGCAGTGCTAGCGGGGTATTAGAAGAGACCCAGTACTTC.